The 8 T cell receptor beta chains given below trace back to one sample, sequenced in a study of cytomegalovirus exposure and HLA in healthy donors. A multiplex PCR was run with 60 Vbeta primers and 13 Jbeta primers. The table came from immunoSEQ multiplex PCR; TCRdb's copy has only in-frame clones and leaves some out. Among 80,000 to 100,000 clones listed, roughly 74% were seen once. The sample comprised PBMCs. Source of these receptors: a young woman in good health and CMV-seropositive.

V usage is TRBV5-1 and J usage is TRBJ2-4; 9 positions agree with TRBD2. The ends lost 2 bases at V and 7 bases at J; junction bases unmatched: 4. The germline CDR1 and CDR2 sequences are SGHRS and YFSETQ. The CDR3 is 14 residues long. CDR3 nucleotide sequence: TGCGCCAGCAGCTTTAGCGGGGGACAGAACATTCAGTACTTC. Amino acid sequence: CASSFSGGQNIQYF.

This sequence joins TRBV6-1 and TRBJ2-7; weak D call: TRBD2 (5 bases). The V and J ends lost 8 bases and 4 bases respectively, with 21 bases between them. The CDR3 spans 15 residues. The germline V gene encodes CDR1 MNHNS and CDR2 SASEGT. The CDR3 is CASGESRGRPYEQYF. The CDR3 DNA follows: TGTGCCAGCGGGGAGTCCCGGGGAAGACCGTACGAGCAGTACTTC.

This chain links TRBV5-6 with TRBJ2-2; D is ambiguous. V lost 2 bases and J 1 base, leaving 3 bases between the germline ends. The length of the CDR3 is 13 residues. Germline V gene lookup returns CDR1 SGHDT and CDR2 YYEEEE. CDR3 coding DNA: TGTGCCAGCAGCTTCCTGAACACCGGGGAGCTGTTTTTT. This encodes CASSFLNTGELFF.

The rearrangement joins TRBV27 to TRBJ2-7; 8 bases agree with TRBD2. Germline V gene lookup returns CDR1 MNHEY and CDR2 SMNVEV (reference sequence). The CDR3 is 15 amino acids. Losses at the gene ends were 5 bases for V and 5 bases for J; bases not matched to a gene: 11. The CDR3 is CASSISGTRFNEQYF. Written as DNA, the CDR3 is TGTGCCAGCAGTATCTCCGGGACTAGGTTCAACGAGCAGTACTTC.

Within the sample, this clone is medium-sized (0.01 to 0.1%). The chain couples TRBV5-6 to TRBJ2-1; TRBD2 aligns across 7 bases. This CDR3 has 15 residues. CDR1 is SGHDT, CDR2 YYEEEE, per germline. V was clipped by 4 bases and J by 5 bases; unmatched bases: 9. CDR3 in amino acids: CASSPEGGFNNEQFF. Here the CDR3 DNA reads TGTGCCAGCAGCCCAGAGGGAGGGTTTAACAATGAGCAGTTCTTC. Looking up the rest from reference TRBV5-6 and TRBJ2-1 gives the full variable domain: DAGVTQSPTHLIKTRGQQVTLRCSPKSGHDTVSWYQQALGQGPQFIFQYYEEEERQRGNFPDRFSGHQFPNYSSELNVNALLLGDSALYLCASSPEGGFNNEQFFGPGTRLTVL.

The chain employs TRBV25-1 and TRBJ2-5; the match to TRBD1 covers 8 bases. Germline V gene sequence: CDR1 MGHDK, CDR2 SYGVNS. V was pared by 3 bases and J by 6 bases, with 6 bases of the junction left unmatched. The CDR3 is 14 amino acids. The CDR3 region is CASSDPGGAQTQYF. CDR3 DNA: TGTGCCAGCAGTGACCCAGGGGGCGCGCAGACCCAGTACTTC.

The J gene is TRBJ1-2, the V gene TRBV27, with 7 bases matching TRBD1. There are 15 residues in the CDR3. Per the germline V gene, CDR1 is MNHEY and CDR2 is SMNVEV (reference sequence). V trimming: 6 bases; J trimming: 0 bases; junction bases outside the gene matches: 7. The CDR3 DNA sequence: TGTGCCAGCAGGGCAGGGGGAGGACCTAACTATGGCTACACCTTC. Protein sequence: CASRAGGGPNYGYTF.

This chain uses TRBV10-3 with TRBJ2-1; 11 bases map to TRBD2. Germline V CDR1 and CDR2: ENHRY, SYGVKD. V shed 3 bases, J shed 3 bases, and the junction held 4 bases outside the gene matches. The CDR3 runs to 16 residues. The CDR3 sequence: CAISDGTSGVYNEQFF. For the CDR3, the DNA is TGTGCCATCAGTGATGGGACTAGCGGAGTCTACAATGAGCAGTTCTTC.